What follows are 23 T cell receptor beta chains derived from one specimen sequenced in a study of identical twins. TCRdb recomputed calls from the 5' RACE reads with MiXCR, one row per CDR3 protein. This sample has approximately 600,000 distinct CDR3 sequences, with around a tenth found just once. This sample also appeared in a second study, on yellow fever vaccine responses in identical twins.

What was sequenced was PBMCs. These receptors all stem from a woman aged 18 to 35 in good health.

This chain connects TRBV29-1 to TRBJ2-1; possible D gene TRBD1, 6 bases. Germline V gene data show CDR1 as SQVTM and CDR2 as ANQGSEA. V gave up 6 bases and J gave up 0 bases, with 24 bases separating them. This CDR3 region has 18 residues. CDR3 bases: TGCAGCGTCGAGGGACCTGGGGACACAATGAGCTCCTACAATGAGCAGTTCTTC. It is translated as CSVEGPGDTMSSYNEQFF.

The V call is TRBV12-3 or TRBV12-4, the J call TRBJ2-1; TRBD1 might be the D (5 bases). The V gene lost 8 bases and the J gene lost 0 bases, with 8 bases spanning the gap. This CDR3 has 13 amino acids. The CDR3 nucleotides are TGTGCCAGCGCCGACAGCTCCTACAATGAGCAGTTCTTC. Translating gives CASADSSYNEQFF.

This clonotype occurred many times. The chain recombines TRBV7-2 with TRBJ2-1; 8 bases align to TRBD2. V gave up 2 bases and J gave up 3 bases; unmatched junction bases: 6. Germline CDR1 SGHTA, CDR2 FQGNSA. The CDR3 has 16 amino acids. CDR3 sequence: CASSLMASGLYNEQFF. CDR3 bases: TGTGCCAGCAGCTTAATGGCTAGCGGGCTCTACAATGAGCAGTTCTTC.

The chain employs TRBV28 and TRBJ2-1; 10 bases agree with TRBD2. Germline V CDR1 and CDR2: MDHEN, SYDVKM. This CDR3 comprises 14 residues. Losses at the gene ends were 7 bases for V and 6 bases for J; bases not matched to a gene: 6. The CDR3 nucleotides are TGTGCCAGCAAGCCTAGCGGGAGTGGCAATGAGCAGTTCTTC. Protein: CASKPSGSGNEQFF.

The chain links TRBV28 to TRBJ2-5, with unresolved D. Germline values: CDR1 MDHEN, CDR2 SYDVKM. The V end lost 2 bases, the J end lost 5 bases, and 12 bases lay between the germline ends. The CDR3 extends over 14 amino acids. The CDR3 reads CASSLLASRETQYF. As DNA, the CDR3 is TGTGCCAGCAGTTTACTTGCTAGTCGGGAGACCCAGTACTTC. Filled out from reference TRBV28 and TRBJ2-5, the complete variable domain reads DVKVTQSSRYLVKRTGEKVFLECVQDMDHENMFWYRQDPGLGLRLIYFSYDVKMKEKGDIPEGYSVSREKKERFSLILESASTNQTSMYLCASSLLASRETQYFGPGTRLLVL.

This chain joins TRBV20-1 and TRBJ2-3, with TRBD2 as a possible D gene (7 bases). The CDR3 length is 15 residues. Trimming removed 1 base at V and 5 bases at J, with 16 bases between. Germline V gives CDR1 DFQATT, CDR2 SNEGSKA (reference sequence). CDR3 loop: CSARADSGGEDTQYF. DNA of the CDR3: TGCAGTGCTAGAGCCGATTCGGGGGGCGAAGATACGCAGTATTTT.

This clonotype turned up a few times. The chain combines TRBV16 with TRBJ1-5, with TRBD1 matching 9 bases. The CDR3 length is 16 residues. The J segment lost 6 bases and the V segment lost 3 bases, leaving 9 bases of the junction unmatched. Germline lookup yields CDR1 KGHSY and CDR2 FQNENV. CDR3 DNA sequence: TGTGCCAGCAGCCACGTTCGACAGGGGGATGGTCAGCCCCAGCATTTT. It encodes CASSHVRQGDGQPQHF.

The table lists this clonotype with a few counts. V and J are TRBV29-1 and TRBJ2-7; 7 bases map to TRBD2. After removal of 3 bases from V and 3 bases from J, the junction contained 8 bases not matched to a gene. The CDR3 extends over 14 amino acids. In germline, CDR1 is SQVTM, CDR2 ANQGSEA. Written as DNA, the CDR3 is TGCAGCGTTGATTCGCCTAGCGGTGACTACGAGCAGTACTTC. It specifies CSVDSPSGDYEQYF.

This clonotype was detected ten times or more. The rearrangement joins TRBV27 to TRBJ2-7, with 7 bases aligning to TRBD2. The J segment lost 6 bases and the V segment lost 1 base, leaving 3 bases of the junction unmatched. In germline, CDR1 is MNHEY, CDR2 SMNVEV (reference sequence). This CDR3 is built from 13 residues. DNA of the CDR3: TGTGCCAGCAGTTTATATTGGGGGGGCGAGCAGTACTTC. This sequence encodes CASSLYWGGEQYF.

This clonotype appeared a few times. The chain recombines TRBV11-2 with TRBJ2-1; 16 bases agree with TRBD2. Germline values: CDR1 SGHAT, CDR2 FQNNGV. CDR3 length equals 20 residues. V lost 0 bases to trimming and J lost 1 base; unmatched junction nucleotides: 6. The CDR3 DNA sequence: TGTGCCAGCAGCTTAGAGGGACTAGCGGGAGGGAGAGGGTCCTACAATGAGCAGTTCTTC. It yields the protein CASSLEGLAGGRGSYNEQFF.

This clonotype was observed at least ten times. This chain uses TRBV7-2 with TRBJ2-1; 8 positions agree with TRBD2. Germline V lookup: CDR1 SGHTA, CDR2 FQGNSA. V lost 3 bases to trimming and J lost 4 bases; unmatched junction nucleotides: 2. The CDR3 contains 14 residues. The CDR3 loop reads CASSFAGGYNEQFF. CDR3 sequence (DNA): TGTGCCAGCAGCTTTGCGGGGGGTTACAATGAGCAGTTCTTC.

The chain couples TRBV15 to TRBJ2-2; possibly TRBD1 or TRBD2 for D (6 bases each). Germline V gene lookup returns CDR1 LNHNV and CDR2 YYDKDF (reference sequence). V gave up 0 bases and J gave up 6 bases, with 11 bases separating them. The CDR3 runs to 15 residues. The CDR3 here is CATSRDRGPAGELFF. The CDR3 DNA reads TGTGCCACCAGCAGAGACCGGGGGCCCGCCGGGGAGCTGTTTTTT.

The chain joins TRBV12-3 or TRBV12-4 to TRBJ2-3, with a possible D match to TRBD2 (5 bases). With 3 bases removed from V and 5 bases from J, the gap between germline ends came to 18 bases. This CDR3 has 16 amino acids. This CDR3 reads CASSFSGILLQDTQYF. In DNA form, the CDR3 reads TGTGCCAGCAGTTTTTCCGGGATCCTACTACAAGATACGCAGTATTTT.

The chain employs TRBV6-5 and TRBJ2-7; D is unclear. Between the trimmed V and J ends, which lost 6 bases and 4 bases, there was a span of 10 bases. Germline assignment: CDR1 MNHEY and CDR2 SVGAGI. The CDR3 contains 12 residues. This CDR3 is CASRKGVYEQYF. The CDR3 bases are TGTGCCAGCAGGAAAGGTGTTTACGAGCAGTACTTC.

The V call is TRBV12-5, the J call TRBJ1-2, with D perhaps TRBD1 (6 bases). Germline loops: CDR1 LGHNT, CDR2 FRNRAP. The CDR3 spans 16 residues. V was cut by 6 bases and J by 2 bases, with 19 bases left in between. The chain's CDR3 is CASGLTRQVDNYGYTF. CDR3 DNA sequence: TGTGCTAGTGGCCTTACCAGACAGGTTGACAACTATGGCTACACCTTC.

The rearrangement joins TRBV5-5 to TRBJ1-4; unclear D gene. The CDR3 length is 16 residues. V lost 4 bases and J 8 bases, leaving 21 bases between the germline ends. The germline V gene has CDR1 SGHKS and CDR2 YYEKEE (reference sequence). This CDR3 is CASSLSWAGGREKLFF. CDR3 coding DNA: TGTGCCAGCAGCCTGTCCTGGGCGGGAGGGCGAGAAAAACTGTTTTTT.

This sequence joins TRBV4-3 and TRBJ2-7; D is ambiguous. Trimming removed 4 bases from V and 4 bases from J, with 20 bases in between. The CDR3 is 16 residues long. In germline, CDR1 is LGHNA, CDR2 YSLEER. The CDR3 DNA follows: TGCGCCAGCAGCCTTATAGGGTCCGAGGCCCCTTACGAGCAGTACTTC. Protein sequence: CASSLIGSEAPYEQYF.

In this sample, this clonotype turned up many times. The DNA for the CDR3 is TGTGCCAGCAGTCGTAGAGCGGGGGCCGCAGATACGCAGTATTTT. This sequence encodes CASSRRAGAADTQYF. The V and J genes are TRBV12-3 or TRBV12-4 and TRBJ2-3; TRBD2 matches at 8 bases. CDR3 length: 15 residues. After removal of 5 bases from V and 4 bases from J, the junction contained 8 bases not matched to a gene.

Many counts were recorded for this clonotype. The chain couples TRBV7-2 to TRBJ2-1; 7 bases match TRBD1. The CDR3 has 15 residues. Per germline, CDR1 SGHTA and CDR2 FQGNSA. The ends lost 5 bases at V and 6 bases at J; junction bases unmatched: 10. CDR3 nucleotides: TGTGCCAGCAGCCCAATTGAGGCAGGGGGCAATGAGCAGTTCTTC. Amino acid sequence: CASSPIEAGGNEQFF.

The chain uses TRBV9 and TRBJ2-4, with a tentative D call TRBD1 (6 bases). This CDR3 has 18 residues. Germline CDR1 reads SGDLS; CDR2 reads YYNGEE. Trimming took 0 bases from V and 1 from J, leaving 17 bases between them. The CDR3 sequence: CASSVDPGERQAKNIQYF. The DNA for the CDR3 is TGTGCCAGCAGCGTAGACCCAGGGGAGCGGCAGGCCAAAAACATTCAGTACTTC. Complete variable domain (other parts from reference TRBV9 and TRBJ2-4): DSGVTQTPKHLITATGQRVTLRCSPRSGDLSVYWYQQSLDQGLQFLIQYYNGEERAKGNILERFSAQQFPDLHSELNLSSLELGDSALYFCASSVDPGERQAKNIQYFGAGTRLSVL.

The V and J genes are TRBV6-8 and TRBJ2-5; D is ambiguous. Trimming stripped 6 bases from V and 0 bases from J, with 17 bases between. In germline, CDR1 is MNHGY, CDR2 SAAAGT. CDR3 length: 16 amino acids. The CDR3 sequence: CASSLSSSVNQETQYF. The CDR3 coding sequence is TGTGCCAGCAGCCTATCCTCGTCAGTAAACCAAGAGACCCAGTACTTC.

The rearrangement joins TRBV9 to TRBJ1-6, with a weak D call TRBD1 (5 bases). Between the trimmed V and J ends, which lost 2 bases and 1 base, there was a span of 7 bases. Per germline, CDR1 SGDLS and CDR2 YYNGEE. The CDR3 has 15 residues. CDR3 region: CASSVAGSYNSPLHF. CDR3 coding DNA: TGTGCCAGCAGCGTCGCAGGGTCCTATAATTCACCCCTCCACTTT.

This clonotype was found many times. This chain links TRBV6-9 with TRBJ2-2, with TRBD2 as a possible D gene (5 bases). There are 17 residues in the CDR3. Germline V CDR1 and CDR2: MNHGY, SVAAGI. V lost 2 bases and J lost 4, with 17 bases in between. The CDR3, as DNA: TGTGCCAGCAGTTATACGAAATCGAGCGGAATCACCGGGGAGCTGTTTTTT. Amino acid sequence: CASSYTKSSGITGELFF.